This entry lists 2 T cell receptor beta chains sequenced from one sample in a study of OX40 agonist ivuxolimab in advanced cancers. Assay used: immunoSEQ multiplex PCR; TCRdb lists only in-frame clones, some missing. The sample lists approximately 50,000 clones, more than 75% occurring once. This specimen was CD4+ or CD8+ T cells sorted from blood, taken in a trial of the OX40 agonist ivuxolimab. These receptors all come from an adult with an advanced solid tumor such as melanoma, head and neck, liver or kidney cancer.

The chain couples TRBV5-1 to TRBJ2-5; 7 bases are a match to TRBD1. With V trimmed by 4 bases and J by 4 bases, 7 bases remained unmatched. The CDR3 has 14 amino acids. Germline loops: CDR1 SGHRS, CDR2 YFSETQ. CDR3 DNA: TGCGCCAGCAGCAGCTACAGGGGTCCAGAGACCCAGTACTTC. Translation gives CASSSYRGPETQYF.

V gene TRBV4-1 combines with J gene TRBJ2-1; 8 nucleotides match TRBD2. Unmatched junction bases numbered 11, after V lost 3 bases and J lost 7 bases. The CDR3 consists of 16 residues. The germline V gene has CDR1 MGHRA and CDR2 YSYEKL. CDR3 sequence: CASSQLPGLGGNEQFF. CDR3 nucleotide sequence: TGCGCCAGCAGCCAGCTTCCGGGACTAGGAGGGAATGAGCAGTTCTTC.